Listed below are T cell receptor beta chains from one sample, sequenced in a study of blood T cell repertoires in COVID-19. TCRdb's copy holds only in-frame clones and misses some; the assay was immunoSEQ multiplex PCR. The sample includes over 100,000 clones, 80% to 90% of them seen just once. Sequencing was performed on peripheral blood. Receptors originate from a man in his sixties with COVID-19, enrolled during active disease. CDR3s include the opening cysteine and the closing phenylalanine or tryptophan. A D gene is named only where the DNA matches it firmly. Part of the rows lack a size; the others show once, few, many or a class for expanded clones.

j_call	v_call	clone_size	d_call	cdr3_nt	cdr3_aa
TRBJ1-1	TRBV18	-	TRBD1	TGTGCCAGCTCATTGGGGACAGGGTCTAACACTGAAGCTTTCTTT	CASSLGTGSNTEAFF
TRBJ1-6	TRBV12-3/TRBV12-4	-	-	TGTGCCAGCAGCCTCAGGGCGAGACCCCTCCACTTT	CASSLRARPLHF
TRBJ2-3	TRBV5-4	once	TRBD2	TGTGCCAGCAGCTCCGCGGGACTAGCGGGTCGTATGACAGATACGCAGTATTTT	CASSSAGLAGRMTDTQYF
TRBJ2-3	TRBV7-9	-	TRBD1	TGTGCCAGCAGCTACCTCGGGGTCAGGGGGCTAGATACGCAGTATTTT	CASSYLGVRGLDTQYF
TRBJ1-2	TRBV5-1	-	TRBD1	TGCGCCAGCAGCTTGGAGGGGACAGGACCCTATGGCTACACCTTC	CASSLEGTGPYGYTF
TRBJ2-5	TRBV5-6	once	TRBD1	TGTGCCAGCAGCCGGGACAGGGGCCAAGAGACCCAGTACTTC	CASSRDRGQETQYF
TRBJ2-3	TRBV2	-	TRBD1	TGTGCCAGCAGTTGGGACAGGCCAGATACGCAGTATTTT	CASSWDRPDTQYF
TRBJ2-5	TRBV2	-	-	TGTGCCAGCAGCCCCGGGACACAACAAGAGACCCAGTACTTC	CASSPGTQQETQYF
TRBJ2-1	TRBV9	-	TRBD2	TGTGCCAGCAGCCAAGGGTCTAGCGGGTTTCGGAATGAGCAGTTCTTC	CASSQGSSGFRNEQFF
TRBJ2-3	TRBV7-9	-	-	TGTGCCAGCAGCTCAACGGGGGGCCCCACAGATACGCAGTATTTT	CASSSTGGPTDTQYF
TRBJ2-2	TRBV18	-	-	TGTGCCAGCTCACCATATCGAAACAGGGTGATGGCCGGGGAGCTGTTTTTT	CASSPYRNRVMAGELFF
TRBJ2-1	TRBV7-3	-	TRBD2	TGTGCCAGCAGCTTAGCGGGGGGGCTAAATGAGCAGTTCTTC	CASSLAGGLNEQFF
TRBJ1-1	TRBV29-1	-	TRBD1	TGCAGCGGGGGACAGCAGAACACTGAAGCTTTCTTT	CSGGQQNTEAFF
TRBJ2-3	TRBV18	-	TRBD1	TGTGCCAGCTCACTTCCGGGACAGGGGCGGAAGGATACAGATACGCAGTATTTT	CASSLPGQGRKDTDTQYF
TRBJ1-4	TRBV5-1	-	-	TGCGCCAGCAGCACCGGGAGTGCAACTAATGAAAAACTGTTTTTT	CASSTGSATNEKLFF
TRBJ1-5	TRBV24-1	few	-	TGTGCCACCAGTGACAGGGAGGATCAGCCCCAGCATTTT	CATSDREDQPQHF
TRBJ1-2	TRBV11-1	-	TRBD1	TGTGCCAGCAGCCTCCGGGACAGAAGTGGCTACACCTTC	CASSLRDRSGYTF
TRBJ1-5	TRBV27	-	-	TGTGCCAGCAGTGTTACAGGGTTTCAGCCCCAGCATTTT	CASSVTGFQPQHF
TRBJ1-5	TRBV19	-	TRBD1	TGTGCCAGTAGCCATCCTCCAGGGACAGGGGCGATGCGCAATCAGCCCCAGCATTTT	CASSHPPGTGAMRNQPQHF
TRBJ2-7	TRBV2	few	-	TGTGCCAGCAGTGAAGACGTCGCAGACTACGAGCAGTACTTC	CASSEDVADYEQYF
TRBJ2-7	TRBV6-6	-	TRBD1	TGTGCCAGCAGCCCACGGGACAGAGGCTCCTACGAGCAGTACTTC	CASSPRDRGSYEQYF
TRBJ2-7	TRBV7-9	few	-	TGTGCCAGCAGCCCGCTCGGGCGGGGGCTCTTCGACGAGCAGTACTTC	CASSPLGRGLFDEQYF
TRBJ1-4	TRBV12-3/TRBV12-4	-	TRBD1	TGTGCCGGCTTAGGGACAGGGAATGAAAAACTGTTTTTT	CAGLGTGNEKLFF